This is a list of T cell receptor beta chains from one sample in a study of identical twins. TCRdb analysed the 5' RACE reads with MiXCR anew, one entry per CDR3 protein. The data show 150,000 or so distinct CDR3 sequences, roughly 3.2% seen once. The sequenced material came from memory T cells sorted from blood. The receptors here all came from a man younger than 35 in good health. Both conserved end residues are part of each CDR3. The D gene is left open where the match is weak. Expanded clones get a size class; other rows say once, few or many, or leave the size out.

V gene,J gene,D gene,clone size,CDR3 protein,CDR3 DNA
TRBV9,TRBJ2-5,.,many,CASSARETQYF,TGTGCCAGCAGCGCCCGGGAGACCCAGTACTTC
TRBV3-1,TRBJ1-3,.,few,CASSQVLVGASGNTIYF,TGTGCCAGCAGCCAAGTTCTGGTGGGGGCCAGTGGAAACACCATATATTTT
TRBV20-1,TRBJ2-5,.,.,CSATGTETQYF,TGCAGTGCTACCGGGACCGAGACCCAGTACTTC
TRBV28,TRBJ2-2,.,many,CAIQGPNTGELFF,TGTGCCATTCAGGGACCGAACACCGGGGAGCTGTTTTTT
TRBV27,TRBJ2-1,.,few,CASSLSKGGWSGASGNEQFF,TGTGCCAGCAGTTTATCAAAAGGCGGTTGGTCGGGAGCGTCGGGCAATGAGCAGTTCTTC
TRBV28,TRBJ1-2,.,many,CAIPTTGTNYGYTF,TGTGCCATCCCTACGACGGGGACCAACTATGGCTACACCTTC
TRBV24-1,TRBJ2-2,.,many,CATSPSSGFNTGELFF,TGTGCCACCAGTCCTTCCTCCGGGTTTAACACCGGGGAGCTGTTTTTT
TRBV12-3/TRBV12-4,TRBJ1-3,.,many,CASSSGRGNTIYF,TGTGCCAGCAGTTCAGGACGCGGAAACACCATATATTTT
TRBV19,TRBJ1-5,.,many,CASSWFGERNQPQHF,TGTGCCAGTAGTTGGTTCGGGGAAAGGAATCAGCCCCAGCATTTT
TRBV9,TRBJ2-1,.,many,CASSVSGTPYNEQFF,TGTGCCAGCAGCGTATCCGGGACACCCTACAATGAGCAGTTCTTC
TRBV6-1,TRBJ2-3,TRBD1,many,CASRRTGSNADTQYF,TGTGCCAGCAGGCGGACAGGGAGTAACGCAGATACGCAGTATTTT
TRBV12-3/TRBV12-4,TRBJ1-2,.,many,CASSTTANYGYTF,TGTGCCAGCAGTACGACAGCTAACTATGGCTACACCTTC
TRBV20-1,TRBJ2-4,TRBD2,many,CSASGVSGSGGDIQYF,TGCAGTGCTAGCGGGGTAAGCGGGAGCGGAGGAGACATTCAGTACTTC
TRBV18,TRBJ1-1,.,many,CASSLERVNTEAFF,TGTGCCAGCTCATTAGAAAGGGTGAACACTGAAGCTTTCTTT